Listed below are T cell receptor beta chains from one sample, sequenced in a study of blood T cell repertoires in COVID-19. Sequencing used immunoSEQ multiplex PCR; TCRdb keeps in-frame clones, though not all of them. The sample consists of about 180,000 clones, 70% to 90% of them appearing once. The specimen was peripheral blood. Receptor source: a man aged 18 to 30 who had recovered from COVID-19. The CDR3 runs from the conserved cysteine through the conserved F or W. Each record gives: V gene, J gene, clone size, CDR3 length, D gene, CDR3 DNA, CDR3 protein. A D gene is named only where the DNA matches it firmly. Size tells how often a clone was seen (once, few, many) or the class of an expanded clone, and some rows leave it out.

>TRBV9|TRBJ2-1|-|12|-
TGTGCCAGCAGCGTACCCGGGACAGAGCAGTTCTTC
CASSVPGTEQFF
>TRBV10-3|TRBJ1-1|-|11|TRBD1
TGTGCCACAACAGGGGGCCTTTGGGCTTTCTTT
CATTGGLWAFF
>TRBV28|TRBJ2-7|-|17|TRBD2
TGTGCCAGCAGTTTCAACCGACTAGCGGGTTCCTCCTACGAGCAGTACTTC
CASSFNRLAGSSYEQYF
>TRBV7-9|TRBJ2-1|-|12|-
TGTGCCAGCAGTCTGAGCTACAATGAGCAGTTCTTC
CASSLSYNEQFF
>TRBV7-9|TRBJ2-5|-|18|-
TGTGCCAGCAGCGTAGTCAGAGGGGGGGGCCGTCTAGACGTGACCCAGTACTTC
CASSVVRGGGRLDVTQYF
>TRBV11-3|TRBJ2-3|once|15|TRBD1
TGTGCCAGCAGCTTGGACAGGGGGCTGACAGATACGCAGTATTTT
CASSLDRGLTDTQYF
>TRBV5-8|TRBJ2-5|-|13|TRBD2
TGTGCCAGCAGCCCGGGGAGGGACGAGACCCAGTACTTC
CASSPGRDETQYF
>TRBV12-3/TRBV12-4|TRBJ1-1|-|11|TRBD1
TGTGCCAGCAGTGATCCTAGACAGGGTGGCTTT
CASSDPRQGGF
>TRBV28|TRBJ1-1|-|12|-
TGTGCCAGCATGGCAGGGAACACTGAAGCTTTCTTT
CASMAGNTEAFF
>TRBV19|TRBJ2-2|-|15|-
TGTGCCAGTAGTATTAGGAGAACGAACACCGGGGAGCTGTTTTTT
CASSIRRTNTGELFF
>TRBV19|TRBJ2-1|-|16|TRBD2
TGTGCCAGTAGTCTCCACTCTAGCGGGAGTATAAATGAGCAGTTCTTC
CASSLHSSGSINEQFF
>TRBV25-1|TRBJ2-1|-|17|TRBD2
TGTGCCAGCAGTGTCCATGCCGGACTAGCGGGTCACAATGAGCAGTTCTTC
CASSVHAGLAGHNEQFF
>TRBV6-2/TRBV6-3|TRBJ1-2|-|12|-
TGTGCCAGCAGTTATACGGTTTCGGGCTACACCTTC
CASSYTVSGYTF
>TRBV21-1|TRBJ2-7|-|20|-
TGTGCCAGCAGCAAAGAATGTGACAGGGGGACTTTACTAGCGGGGTACGAGCAGTACTTC
CASSKECDRGTLLAGYEQYF
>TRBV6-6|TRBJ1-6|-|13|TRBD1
TGTGCCAGCAGGCCCGGACAGGCCTCACCCCTCCACTTT
CASRPGQASPLHF
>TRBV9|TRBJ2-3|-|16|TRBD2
TGTGCCAGCAGCCCTCAACTAGCGGTAACCACAGATACGCAGTATTTT
CASSPQLAVTTDTQYF
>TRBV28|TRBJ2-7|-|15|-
TGTGCCAGCAGTTTAGGGGGGAGCGGTGGAAACGAGCAGTACTTC
CASSLGGSGGNEQYF
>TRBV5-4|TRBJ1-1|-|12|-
TGTGCCAGCAGCTTGCAGGGGAGATTCGCTTTCTTT
CASSLQGRFAFF
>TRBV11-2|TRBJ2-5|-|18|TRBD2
TGTGCCAGCAGCTTATCTTTGGGGACTAGCGGGAGAGGTGAGACCCAGTACTTC
CASSLSLGTSGRGETQYF
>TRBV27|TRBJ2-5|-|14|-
TGTGCCAGCAGTGCCATTCCGCGGTGGGAGACCCAGTACTTC
CASSAIPRWETQYF
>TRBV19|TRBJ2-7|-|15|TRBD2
TGTGCCAGTAGTAACCAAGCGGGGGGATCCTACGAGCAGTACTTC
CASSNQAGGSYEQYF
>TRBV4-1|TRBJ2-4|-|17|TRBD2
TGCGCCAGCAGCCAAGATCCCTCGGGGGGGATTAAAAACATTCAGTACTTC
CASSQDPSGGIKNIQYF
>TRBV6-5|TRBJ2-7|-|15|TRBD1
TGTGCCAGCAGTTCCGGGACAGGGTCTATGAACGAGCAGTACTTC
CASSSGTGSMNEQYF
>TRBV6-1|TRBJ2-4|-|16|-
TGTGCCAGCAGTGAAGCCTCGGGGACTGGGAGAAACATTCAGTACTTC
CASSEASGTGRNIQYF
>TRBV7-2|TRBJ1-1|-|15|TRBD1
TGTGCCAGCAGCCCCAGACAGGGGAGCAACACTGAAGCTTTCTTT
CASSPRQGSNTEAFF
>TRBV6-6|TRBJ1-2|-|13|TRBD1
TGTGCCAGCAGCGAACAGGGGGCTGGAGGCTACACCTTC
CASSEQGAGGYTF
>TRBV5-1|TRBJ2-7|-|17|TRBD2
TGCGCCAGCAGCTCCGCCGGGACTAGCGATGCCCTCTACGAGCAGTACTTC
CASSSAGTSDALYEQYF
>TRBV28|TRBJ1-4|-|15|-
TGTGCCAGCAGTTTCGTCTCAGGGCTCAAGGAAAAACTGTTTTTT
CASSFVSGLKEKLFF
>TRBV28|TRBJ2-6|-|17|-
TGTGCCAGCAGTTTAGGGGGGGCTGGCTCTGGGGCCAACGTCCTGACTTTC
CASSLGGAGSGANVLTF
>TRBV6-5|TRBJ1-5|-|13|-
TGTGCCAGCAGTTCCAGGGGCCGACAGCCCCAGCATTTT
CASSSRGRQPQHF
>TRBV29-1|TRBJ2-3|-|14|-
TGCAGCGTTAGGGGGGGGGCAACGGGAGATACGCAGTATTTT
CSVRGGATGDTQYF
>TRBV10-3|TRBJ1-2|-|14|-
TGTGCCATCAGGGCCTTGCGGGGTAACTATGGCTACACCTTC
CAIRALRGNYGYTF
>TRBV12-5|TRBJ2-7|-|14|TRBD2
TGTGCTAGTGCGAATTTGGGGGGGAGTTACGAGCAGTACTTC
CASANLGGSYEQYF
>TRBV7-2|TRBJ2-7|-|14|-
TGTGCCAGCAGTAACACGGAGGTCTCCTACGAGCAGTACTTC
CASSNTEVSYEQYF
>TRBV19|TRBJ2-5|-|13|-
TGTGCCAGTAGTGGACAGCACCAAGAGACCCAGTACTTC
CASSGQHQETQYF
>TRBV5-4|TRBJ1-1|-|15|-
TGTGCCAGCAGCCCAGGAGGGATTTTGGGCACTGAAGCTTTCTTT
CASSPGGILGTEAFF
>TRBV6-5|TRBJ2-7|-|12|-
TGTGCCAGCAGCCCCTTTCGGGGACTCCTCAACTTC
CASSPFRGLLNF
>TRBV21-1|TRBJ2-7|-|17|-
TGTGCCAGCAGCAAAGACGAGGACAGTTTCAGCTCCTACGAGCAGTACTTC
CASSKDEDSFSSYEQYF
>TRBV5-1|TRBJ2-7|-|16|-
TGCGCCAGCAGCCTGGGGGGATCGACAGTTACCTACGAGCAGTACTTC
CASSLGGSTVTYEQYF
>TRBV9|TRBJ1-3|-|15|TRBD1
TGTGCCAGCAGCGTTGACAGGGGCACTGGAAACACCATATATTTT
CASSVDRGTGNTIYF
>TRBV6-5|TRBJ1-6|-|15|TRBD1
TGTGCCAGCAGTCCCGGACAGGTGGGGGATTCACCCCTCCACTTT
CASSPGQVGDSPLHF
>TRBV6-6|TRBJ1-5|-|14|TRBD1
TGTGCCAGCAGTTACTCAGGGGGCGTGGGGCCCCAGCATTTT
CASSYSGGVGPQHF
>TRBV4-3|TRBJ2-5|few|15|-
TGCGCCAGCAGCCAAGATCCGGGAGCGCGGGAGACCCAGTACTTC
CASSQDPGARETQYF
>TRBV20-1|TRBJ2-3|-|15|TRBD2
TGCAGTGCTAGTTTCCTAGCGGGAAGCACAGATACGCAGTATTTT
CSASFLAGSTDTQYF
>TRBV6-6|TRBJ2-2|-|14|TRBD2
TGTGCCAGCACCCCTAGCGGGAGGTCCGGGGAGCTGTTTTTT
CASTPSGRSGELFF
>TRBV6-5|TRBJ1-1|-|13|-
TGTGCCAGCAGTTACTCCGGGGGAATGGGAGCTTTCTTT
CASSYSGGMGAFF